These 3 T cell receptor beta chains originate from one sample sequenced in a study of shared clonotypes between healthy human individuals. Generated by immunoSEQ multiplex PCR, the TCRdb table keeps only in-frame clones and is missing some. The top ten clones hold about 12% of a sample with about 460,000 clones, over 60% of them seen once. Sequencing was performed on PBMCs. These receptors were collected from a woman aged 40 to 55 in good health. Some clones in this sample may be carry-over from other donors' samples.

V is TRBV19 and J is TRBJ2-3; 11 bases fit TRBD2. CDR1 and CDR2 (germline): LNHDA, SQIVND (reference sequence). The CDR3 consists of 14 residues. V gave up 3 bases and J gave up 6 bases; unmatched junction bases: 2. CDR3 amino acids: CASSISGRVDTQYF. DNA of the CDR3: TGTGCCAGTAGTATTAGCGGGAGGGTCGATACGCAGTATTTT. Based on the CDR3 plus reference TRBV19 and TRBJ2-3, the full variable domain is DGGITQSPKYLFRKEGQNVTLSCEQNLNHDAMYWYRQDPGQGLRLIYYSQIVNDFQKGDIAEGYSVSREKKESFPLTVTSAQKNPTAFYLCASSISGRVDTQYFGPGTRLTVL.

J is TRBJ1-2 and V is TRBV5-4; TRBD1 might be the D (5 bases). Germline CDR1 and CDR2: SGHNT and YYREEE (reference sequence). CDR3 length: 15 amino acids. V lost 0 bases and J 1 base, leaving 10 bases between the germline ends. CDR3 sequence (DNA): TGTGCCAGCAGCTTGGCCGTGGGACTTAACTATGGCTACACCTTC. It encodes CASSLAVGLNYGYTF. Full variable domain (outside the CDR3, taken from reference TRBV5-4 and TRBJ1-2): ETGVTQSPTHLIKTRGQQVTLRCSSQSGHNTVSWYQQALGQGPQFIFQYYREEENGRGNFPPRFSGLQFPNYSSELNVNALELDDSALYLCASSLAVGLNYGYTFGSGTRLTVV.

The rearrangement joins TRBV28 to TRBJ2-7, with 8 bases lining up with TRBD1. Trimming removed 4 bases from V and 5 bases from J; junction bases left unmatched: 1. The CDR3 covers 12 residues. CDR1 and CDR2 from the germline V gene are MDHEN and SYDVKM. CDR3 protein: CASSSQGDEQYF. The CDR3 nucleotides read TGTGCCAGCAGTTCACAGGGGGACGAGCAGTACTTC.